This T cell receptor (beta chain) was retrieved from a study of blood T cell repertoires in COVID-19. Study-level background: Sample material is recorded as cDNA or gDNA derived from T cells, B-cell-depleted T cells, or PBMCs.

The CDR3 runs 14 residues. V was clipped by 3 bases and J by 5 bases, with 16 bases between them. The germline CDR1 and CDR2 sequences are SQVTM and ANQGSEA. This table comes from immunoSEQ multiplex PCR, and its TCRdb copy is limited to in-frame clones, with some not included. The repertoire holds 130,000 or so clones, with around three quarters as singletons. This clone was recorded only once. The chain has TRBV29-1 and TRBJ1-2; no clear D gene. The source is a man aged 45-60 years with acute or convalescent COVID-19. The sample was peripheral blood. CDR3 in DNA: TGCAGCGTTGATGAGAGTGGGCGCGGGTATGGCTACACCTTC. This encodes CSVDESGRGYGYTF.